This paragraph covers one T cell receptor (beta chain) sequence. The repertoire was sequenced with immunoSEQ multiplex PCR; TCRdb's copy has only in-frame clones and lacks some. The table shows 200,000 to 300,000 clones, with 87% occurring only once. This specimen belongs to a study of blood T cell repertoires in COVID-19. Overall study: Nucleic acid was either cDNA or gDNA, and it came from T cells, B-cell-depleted T cells, or PBMCs.

CDR1 and CDR2 from the germline V gene are LGHDT and YNNKEL (reference sequence). The CDR3 is made up of 16 amino acids. The V and J ends lost 0 bases and 3 bases, in that order; junction bases with no gene match: 8. This sequence was found in a man aged 60 to 75 who had recovered from COVID-19. This rearrangement joins TRBV3-1 (or the pseudogene TRBV3-2) to TRBJ2-7, with TRBD2 matching over 7 bases. Sequencing used peripheral blood. The CDR3 DNA follows: TGTGCCAGCAGCCAAGAGGGGTGGCGGGGGATCTACGAGCAGTACTTC. Translated, it gives CASSQEGWRGIYEQYF.